Presented here are 22 T cell receptor beta chains from one specimen sequenced in a study of a mutant IDH1 vaccine in newly diagnosed glioma. No antigens are known for them. TCRdb's copy holds only in-frame clones and misses some; the assay was immunoSEQ multiplex PCR. The top ten hold roughly 0.6% of the sample, which has 75,000 to 80,000 clones, roughly 90% seen once. Time point described: week 5, during vaccination. What each vaccine dose contained was 300 ug of mutant IDH1 20-mer peptide, accompanied by topical imiquimod. The source material was PBMCs, sampled from a glioma patient whose treatment included an IDH1 peptide vaccine. Every receptor here comes from a woman aged 45-65 years with glioma.

J is TRBJ2-7 and V is TRBV5-1; D unclear. This CDR3 has 13 residues. Germline V CDR1 and CDR2: SGHRS, YFSETQ. Trimming pared 1 base from V and 1 base from J, leaving 6 bases between. CDR3 in DNA: TGCGCCAGCAGCTTGTCACGGTCCTACGAGCAGTACTTC. Translated, it gives CASSLSRSYEQYF. The complete variable domain, with remaining parts taken from reference TRBV5-1 and TRBJ2-7, reads KAGVTQTPRYLIKTRGQQVTLSCSPISGHRSVSWYQQTPGQGLQFLFEYFSETQRNKGNFPGRFSGRQFSNSRSEMNVSTLELGDSALYLCASSLSRSYEQYFGPGTRLTVT.

The CDR3 here is CAWKGGGRNQPQHF. CDR3 sequence (DNA): TGTGCCTGGAAGGGAGGGGGCCGAAATCAGCCCCAGCATTTT. The V and J genes are TRBV30 and TRBJ1-5; TRBD1 matches at 7 bases. After removal of 4 bases from V and 4 bases from J, the junction contained 7 bases not matched to a gene. The CDR3 is 14 residues long. Per germline, CDR1 GTSNPN and CDR2 SVGIG (reference sequence).

The chain employs TRBV28 and TRBJ2-1; a weak D match, TRBD1 (5 bases). Trimming left V 8 bases short and J 10 bases short, with 15 bases between. This CDR3 spans 12 amino acids. Germline CDR1 and CDR2: MDHEN and SYDVKM. CDR3 sequence: CASPDRGQEQFF. The DNA for the CDR3 is TGTGCCAGCCCCGACAGAGGACAAGAGCAGTTCTTC.

The chain combines TRBV11-2 with TRBJ2-4, with a weak D call TRBD2 (5 bases). The length of the CDR3 is 15 residues. Per germline, CDR1 SGHAT and CDR2 FQNNGV. Deletions cut 0 bases from V and 2 bases from J, with 8 bases between. The CDR3 DNA follows: TGTGCCAGCAGCTTAGAGGAGGTATCCAAAAACATTCAGTACTTC. Translating it yields CASSLEEVSKNIQYF.

The genes are TRBV18 and TRBJ2-7; D is ambiguous. In germline, CDR1 is KGHSH, CDR2 LQKENI. The CDR3 consists of 14 residues. Trimming stripped 2 bases from V and 3 bases from J, with 11 bases between. CDR3 in DNA: TGTGCCAGCTCACCATCACAATCTCTCTACGAGCAGTACTTC. Its translation: CASSPSQSLYEQYF.

This chain uses TRBV5-6 with TRBJ1-1; the D is unclear. The germline gives CDR1 SGHDT, CDR2 YYEEEE. The CDR3 runs to 15 residues. V lost 4 bases to trimming and J lost 10 bases, with 23 bases between them. This chain's CDR3 is CASSVTGSGEFRAFF. The CDR3 DNA sequence: TGTGCCAGCAGCGTGACCGGATCCGGGGAATTTCGAGCTTTCTTT.

The chain carries TRBV28 and TRBJ2-7; D is unresolved. The CDR3 sequence is 14 residues long. CDR1 MDHEN and CDR2 SYDVKM come from the germline V gene. Deletions cut 4 bases from V and 3 bases from J, with 13 bases between. CDR3 nucleotide sequence: TGTGCCAGCAGTTCATCGGGCGTTGGCTACGAGCAGTACTTC. Its translation is CASSSSGVGYEQYF.

The chain carries TRBV29-1 and TRBJ1-2; 8 bases match TRBD1. The V gene's germline CDR1 is SQVTM and CDR2 ANQGSEA. There are 12 residues in the CDR3. The junction had 4 bases not matched to a gene; V was cut back by 6 bases and J by 4 bases. CDR3 residues: CSVAGGFYGYTF. CDR3 DNA sequence: TGCAGCGTCGCAGGGGGCTTCTATGGCTACACCTTC. The full variable domain, rest sourced from reference TRBV29-1 and TRBJ1-2, is SAVISQKPSRDICQRGTSLTIQCQVDSQVTMMFWYRQQPGQSLTLIATANQGSEATYESGFVIDKFPISRPNLTFSTLTVSNMSPEDSSIYLCSVAGGFYGYTFGSGTRLTVV.

The chain uses TRBV7-9 and TRBJ2-3, with 8 bases fitting TRBD1. The CDR3 contains 15 residues. V lost 5 bases, J lost 5 bases, and 9 bases stayed unmatched. Per the germline V gene, CDR1 is SEHNR and CDR2 is FQNEAQ (reference sequence). CDR3 sequence: CASSPPQGAGDTQYF. The CDR3 DNA sequence: TGTGCCAGCAGCCCCCCGCAGGGGGCTGGAGATACGCAGTATTTT.

The chain employs TRBV5-1 and TRBJ1-3; the match to TRBD1 covers 7 bases. V trimming: 3 bases; J trimming: 0 bases; junction bases outside the gene matches: 9. Per the germline V gene, CDR1 is SGHRS and CDR2 is YFSETQ. The CDR3 covers 17 residues. CDR3 nucleotide sequence: TGCGCCAGCAGCTCAACTTTGGGACAGACCTCTGGAAACACCATATATTTT. Translated: CASSSTLGQTSGNTIYF.

This chain links TRBV5-1 with TRBJ2-3; 8 bases fit TRBD2. Germline values: CDR1 SGHRS, CDR2 YFSETQ. V shed 0 bases and J 0 bases; nucleotides not matched to a gene: 6. The CDR3 sequence is 17 residues long. CDR3 sequence reads: CASSLGILAESTDTQYF. DNA for the CDR3: TGCGCCAGCAGCTTGGGAATACTAGCGGAAAGCACAGATACGCAGTATTTT.

The chain uses TRBV6-5 and TRBJ1-4, with a tentative D call TRBD1 (5 bases). The CDR3 consists of 15 residues. CDR1 is MNHEY and CDR2 is SVGAGI in the germline V gene. Trimming cost V 4 bases and J 0 bases, with 9 bases left between them. CDR3 region: CASSSRQSTNEKLFF. CDR3 DNA: TGTGCCAGCAGTTCTCGACAGTCAACTAATGAAAAACTGTTTTTT.

The chain combines TRBV6-1 with TRBJ2-7; D not certain. V was shortened by 0 bases and J by 2 bases, with 2 bases between the two germline ends. This CDR3 is built from 12 residues. Germline V CDR1 and CDR2: MNHNS, SASEGT. CDR3 nucleotide sequence: TGTGCCAGCAGTGAAGCCCCCTACGAGCAGTACTTC. This sequence encodes CASSEAPYEQYF.

This clone was observed a single time. The chain uses TRBV12-5 and TRBJ1-5; tentative D call: TRBD1 (6 bases). V lost 1 base, J lost 0 bases, and 7 bases lay in between. Germline V gene lookup returns CDR1 LGHNT and CDR2 FRNRAP. This CDR3 region has 15 residues. CDR3 in amino acids: CASGLDRVSNQPQHF. The CDR3 DNA reads as TGTGCTAGTGGTTTGGACAGGGTTAGCAATCAGCCCCAGCATTTT.

This clone was observed a few times. DNA for the CDR3: TGTGCCAGCAGCGGACTGACAGGTCTTCGGAGCTCCTACAATGAGCAGTTCTTC. This gives the protein CASSGLTGLRSSYNEQFF. The rearrangement links TRBV9 to TRBJ2-1; D might be TRBD1 (6 bases). Per the germline V gene, CDR1 is SGDLS and CDR2 is YYNGEE. Trimming took off 3 bases at V and 0 bases at J, with 19 bases between the two ends. The CDR3 totals 18 residues.

As to this clone: At one of its ends the junction is not consistent with the germline gene, which may arise from a read error. The chain has TRBV7-7 and TRBJ2-2; D is unresolved. The CDR3 loop spans 14 amino acids. From germline, CDR1 is SSHAT and CDR2 FNYEAQ (reference sequence). CDR3 sequence: CASSSTVNTGELFF. In DNA form, the CDR3 reads TGTGCTAGCAGCTCCACGGTGAACACCGGGGAGCTGTTTTTT.

The V and J genes are TRBV5-6 and TRBJ2-2; 11 nucleotides agree with TRBD2. CDR1 is SGHDT and CDR2 is YYEEEE in the germline V gene. V was clipped by 0 bases and J by 7 bases; unmatched bases: 8. The CDR3 runs 17 residues. The CDR3 sequence is CASSLVFLAGGHGELFF. The DNA of the CDR3 is TGTGCCAGCAGCTTGGTGTTTCTAGCGGGAGGCCACGGGGAGCTGTTTTTT.

The chain has TRBV5-4 and TRBJ2-3; 9 bases map to TRBD2. Losses at the gene ends were 0 bases for V and 11 bases for J; bases not matched to a gene: 10. The CDR3 is 15 amino acids. Per the germline V gene, CDR1 is SGHNT and CDR2 is YYREEE (reference sequence). The CDR3, as DNA: TGTGCCAGCAGCTTGGGGGCGGGAGGGCGAATGAAGCAGTATTTT. Translated, it gives CASSLGAGGRMKQYF.

The chain carries TRBV7-9 and TRBJ1-1; tentative D call: TRBD1 (5 bases). This CDR3 spans 14 amino acids. The germline V gene has CDR1 SEHNR and CDR2 FQNEAQ (reference sequence). The ends were cut back, 5 bases at V and 5 bases at J, with 15 bases in the middle. The CDR3: CASSQTGGRTEAFF. The DNA of the CDR3 is TGTGCCAGCAGCCAGACCGGGGGGAGAACTGAAGCTTTCTTT.

Concerning this clone: At one boundary the junction diverges from the germline segment, which might be a read error. The CDR3 protein is CASTEYVSTEAFF. The CDR3 bases are TGTGCCAGCACTGAATACGTTTCCACTGAAGCTTTCTTT. The gene calls are TRBV2 and TRBJ1-1, with D unresolved. The CDR3 loop spans 13 amino acids. In germline, CDR1 is SNHLY, CDR2 FYNNEI.

The J gene is TRBJ1-5, the V gene TRBV30; D unresolved. This CDR3 has 14 residues. The germline gives CDR1 GTSNPN, CDR2 SVGIG (reference sequence). The V and J ends lost 2 bases and 0 bases respectively, with 8 bases between them. This CDR3 is CAWSTVLSNQPQHF. DNA for the CDR3: TGTGCCTGGAGTACCGTTCTTAGCAATCAGCCCCAGCATTTT.

The chain is built from TRBV6-6 and TRBJ1-1; the D is unclear. Trimming shortened V by 4 bases and J by 2 bases, and 11 bases separated the two germline ends. This CDR3 is 14 amino acids long. Per germline, CDR1 MNHNY and CDR2 SVGAGI (reference sequence). CDR3 nucleotides: TGTGCCAGCAGTTCCCTCAAAGGCAACACTGAAGCTTTCTTT. Amino acids: CASSSLKGNTEAFF.